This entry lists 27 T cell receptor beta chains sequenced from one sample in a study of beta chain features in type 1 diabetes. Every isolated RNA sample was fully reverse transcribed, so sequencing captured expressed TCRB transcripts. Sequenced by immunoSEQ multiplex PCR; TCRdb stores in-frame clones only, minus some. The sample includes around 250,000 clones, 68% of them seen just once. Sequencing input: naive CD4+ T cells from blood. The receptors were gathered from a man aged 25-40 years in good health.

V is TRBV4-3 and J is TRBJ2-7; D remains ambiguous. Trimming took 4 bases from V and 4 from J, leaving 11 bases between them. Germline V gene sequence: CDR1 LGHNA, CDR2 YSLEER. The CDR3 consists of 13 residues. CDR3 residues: CASSPRPGYEQYF. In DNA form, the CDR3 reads TGCGCCAGCAGCCCCCGTCCGGGTTACGAGCAGTACTTC.

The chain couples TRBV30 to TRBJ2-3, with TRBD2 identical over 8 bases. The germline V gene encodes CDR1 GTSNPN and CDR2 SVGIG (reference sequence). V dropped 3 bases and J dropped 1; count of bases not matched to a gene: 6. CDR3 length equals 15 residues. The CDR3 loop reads CAWRSSRGGTDTQYF. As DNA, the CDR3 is TGTGCCTGGAGAAGTTCGCGGGGGGGCACAGATACGCAGTATTTT.

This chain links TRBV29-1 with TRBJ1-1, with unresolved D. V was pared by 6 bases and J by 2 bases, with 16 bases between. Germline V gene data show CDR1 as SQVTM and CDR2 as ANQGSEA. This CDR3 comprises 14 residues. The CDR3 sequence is CSVESGRRNTEAFF. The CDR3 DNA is TGCAGCGTCGAGTCCGGGAGAAGAAACACTGAAGCTTTCTTT.

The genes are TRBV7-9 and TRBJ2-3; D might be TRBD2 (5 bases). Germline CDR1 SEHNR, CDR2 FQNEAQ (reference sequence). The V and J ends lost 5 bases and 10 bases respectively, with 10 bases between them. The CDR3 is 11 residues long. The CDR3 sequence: CASSPGSAQYF. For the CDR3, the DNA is TGTGCCAGCAGCCCGGGAAGTGCGCAGTATTTT. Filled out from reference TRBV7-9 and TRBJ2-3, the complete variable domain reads DTGVSQNPRHKITKRGQNVTFRCDPISEHNRLYWYRQTLGQGPEFLTYFQNEAQLEKSRLLSDRFSAERPKGSFSTLEIQRTEQGDSAMYLCASSPGSAQYFGPGTRLTVL.

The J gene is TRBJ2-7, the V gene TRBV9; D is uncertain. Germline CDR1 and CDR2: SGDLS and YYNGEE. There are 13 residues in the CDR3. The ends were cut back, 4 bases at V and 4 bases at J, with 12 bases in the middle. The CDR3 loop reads CASSPIPIYEQYF. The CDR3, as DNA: TGTGCCAGCAGCCCCATCCCCATATACGAGCAGTACTTC.

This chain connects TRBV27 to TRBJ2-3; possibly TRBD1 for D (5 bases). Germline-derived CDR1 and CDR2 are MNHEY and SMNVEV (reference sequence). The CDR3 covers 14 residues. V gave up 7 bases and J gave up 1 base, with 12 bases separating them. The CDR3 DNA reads TGTGCCAGCAAGCAGGGTAGGGGCACAGATACGCAGTATTTT. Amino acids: CASKQGRGTDTQYF.

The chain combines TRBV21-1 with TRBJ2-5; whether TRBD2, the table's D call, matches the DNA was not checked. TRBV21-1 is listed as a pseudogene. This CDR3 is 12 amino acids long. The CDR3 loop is CASKGLEETQYF. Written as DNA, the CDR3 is TGTGCCAGCAAGGGACTAGAAGAGACCCAGTACTTC.

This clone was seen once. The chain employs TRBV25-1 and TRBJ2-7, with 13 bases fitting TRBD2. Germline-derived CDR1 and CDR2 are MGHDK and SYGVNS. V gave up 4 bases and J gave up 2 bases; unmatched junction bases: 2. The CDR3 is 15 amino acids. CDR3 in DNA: TGTGCCAGCAGTGGGACTAGCGGGGGAGCCTACGAGCAGTACTTC. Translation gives CASSGTSGGAYEQYF.

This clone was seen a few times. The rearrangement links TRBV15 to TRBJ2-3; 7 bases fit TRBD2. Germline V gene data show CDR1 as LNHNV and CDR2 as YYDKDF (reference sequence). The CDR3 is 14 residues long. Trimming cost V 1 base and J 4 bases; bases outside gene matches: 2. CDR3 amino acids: CATSRGGSADTQYF. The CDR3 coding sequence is TGTGCCACCAGCAGAGGCGGGAGCGCAGATACGCAGTATTTT.

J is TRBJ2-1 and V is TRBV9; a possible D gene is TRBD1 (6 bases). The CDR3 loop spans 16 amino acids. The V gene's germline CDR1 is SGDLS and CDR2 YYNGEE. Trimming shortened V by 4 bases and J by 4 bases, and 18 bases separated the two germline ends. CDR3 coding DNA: TGTGCCAGCAGCCCAAGCAGGGGAGTGATGTACAATGAGCAGTTCTTC. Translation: CASSPSRGVMYNEQFF.

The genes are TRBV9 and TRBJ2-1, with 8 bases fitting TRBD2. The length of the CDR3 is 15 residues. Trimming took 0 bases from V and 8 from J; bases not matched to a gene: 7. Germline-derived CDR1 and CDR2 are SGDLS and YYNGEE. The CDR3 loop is CASSVAGGPFDEQFF. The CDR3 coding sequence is TGTGCCAGCAGCGTAGCGGGAGGGCCTTTCGATGAGCAGTTCTTC.

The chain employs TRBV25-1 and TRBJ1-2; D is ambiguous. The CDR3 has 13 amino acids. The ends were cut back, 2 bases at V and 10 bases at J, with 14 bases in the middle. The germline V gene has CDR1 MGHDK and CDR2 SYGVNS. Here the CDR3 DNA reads TGTGCCAGCAGTGAAGTGGCCGCCTTTAACTACACCTTC. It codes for CASSEVAAFNYTF.

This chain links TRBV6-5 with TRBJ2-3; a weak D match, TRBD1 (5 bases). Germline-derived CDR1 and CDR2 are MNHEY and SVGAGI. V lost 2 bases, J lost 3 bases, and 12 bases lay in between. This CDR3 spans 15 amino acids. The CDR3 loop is CASSYTQAGTDTQYF. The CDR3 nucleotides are TGTGCCAGCAGTTACACACAGGCAGGGACAGATACGCAGTATTTT.

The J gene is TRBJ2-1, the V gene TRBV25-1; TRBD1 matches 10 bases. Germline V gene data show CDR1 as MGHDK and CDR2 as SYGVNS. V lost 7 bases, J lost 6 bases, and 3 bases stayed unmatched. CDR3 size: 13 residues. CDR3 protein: CASTRTGGNEQFF. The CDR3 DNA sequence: TGTGCCAGCACTCGGACAGGGGGCAATGAGCAGTTCTTC.

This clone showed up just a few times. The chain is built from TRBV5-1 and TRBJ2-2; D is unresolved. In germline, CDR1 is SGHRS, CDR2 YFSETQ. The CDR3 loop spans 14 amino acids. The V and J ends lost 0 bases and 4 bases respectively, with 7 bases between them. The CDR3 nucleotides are TGCGCCAGCAGCTTGGTGACATCCACCGGGGAGCTGTTTTTT. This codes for CASSLVTSTGELFF.

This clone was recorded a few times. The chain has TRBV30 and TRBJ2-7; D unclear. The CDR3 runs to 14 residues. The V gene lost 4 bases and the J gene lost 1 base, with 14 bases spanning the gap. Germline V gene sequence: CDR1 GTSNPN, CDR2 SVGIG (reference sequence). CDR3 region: CAWTTMGLSYEQYF. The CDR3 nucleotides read TGTGCCTGGACTACGATGGGATTGTCCTACGAGCAGTACTTC.

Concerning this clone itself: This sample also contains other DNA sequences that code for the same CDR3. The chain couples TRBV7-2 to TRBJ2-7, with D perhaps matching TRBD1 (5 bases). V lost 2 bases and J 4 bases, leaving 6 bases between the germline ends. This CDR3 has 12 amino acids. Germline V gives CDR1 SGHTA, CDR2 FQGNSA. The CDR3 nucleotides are TGTGCCAGCAGCTTACAGGGATACGAGCAGTACTTC. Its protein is CASSLQGYEQYF.

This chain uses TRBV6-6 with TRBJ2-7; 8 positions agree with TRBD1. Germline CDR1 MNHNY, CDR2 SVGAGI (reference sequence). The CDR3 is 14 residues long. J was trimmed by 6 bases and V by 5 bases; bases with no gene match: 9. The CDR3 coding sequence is TGTGCCAGCAGTAAAGGGACAGGAGGCTCCGAGCAGTACTTC. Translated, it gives CASSKGTGGSEQYF.

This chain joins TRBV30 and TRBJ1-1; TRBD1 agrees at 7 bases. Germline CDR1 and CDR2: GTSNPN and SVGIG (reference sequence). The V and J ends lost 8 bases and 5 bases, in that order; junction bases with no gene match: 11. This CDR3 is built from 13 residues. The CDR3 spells CARQGGQRTEAFF. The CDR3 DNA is TGTGCCCGCCAGGGGGGGCAGAGGACTGAAGCTTTCTTT.

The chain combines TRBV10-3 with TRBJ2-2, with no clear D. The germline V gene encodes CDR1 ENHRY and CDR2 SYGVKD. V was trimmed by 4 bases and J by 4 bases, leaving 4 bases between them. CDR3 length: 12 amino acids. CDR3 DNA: TGTGCCATCAGTGGACCCACCGGGGAGCTGTTTTTT. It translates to CAISGPTGELFF.

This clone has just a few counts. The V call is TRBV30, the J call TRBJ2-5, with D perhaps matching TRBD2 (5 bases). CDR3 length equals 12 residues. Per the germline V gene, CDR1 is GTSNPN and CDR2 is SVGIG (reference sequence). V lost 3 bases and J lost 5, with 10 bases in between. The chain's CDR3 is CAWSPGMETQYF. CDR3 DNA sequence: TGTGCCTGGAGCCCGGGAATGGAGACCCAGTACTTC.

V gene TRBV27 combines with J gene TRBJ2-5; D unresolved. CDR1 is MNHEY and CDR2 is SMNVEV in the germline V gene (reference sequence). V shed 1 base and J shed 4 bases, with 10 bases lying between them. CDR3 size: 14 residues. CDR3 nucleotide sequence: TGTGCCAGCAGTTTATTCCCGCGGCCAGAGACCCAGTACTTC. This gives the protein CASSLFPRPETQYF.

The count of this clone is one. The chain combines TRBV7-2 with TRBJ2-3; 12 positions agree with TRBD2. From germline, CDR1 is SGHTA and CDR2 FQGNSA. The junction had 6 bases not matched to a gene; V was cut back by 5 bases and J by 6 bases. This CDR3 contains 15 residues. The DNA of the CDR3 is TGTGCCAGCAGCCTGACTAGCGGGAGTGGGGATACGCAGTATTTT. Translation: CASSLTSGSGDTQYF.

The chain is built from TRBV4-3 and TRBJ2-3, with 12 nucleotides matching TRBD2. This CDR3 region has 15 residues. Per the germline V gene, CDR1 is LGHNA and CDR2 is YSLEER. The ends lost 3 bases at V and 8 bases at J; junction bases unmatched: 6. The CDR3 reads CASSQRLAGEGTQYF. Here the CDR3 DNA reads TGCGCCAGCAGCCAGCGACTAGCGGGAGAGGGTACGCAGTATTTT.

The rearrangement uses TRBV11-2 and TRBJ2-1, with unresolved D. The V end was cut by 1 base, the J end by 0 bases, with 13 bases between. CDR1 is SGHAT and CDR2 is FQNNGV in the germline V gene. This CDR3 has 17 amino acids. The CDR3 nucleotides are TGTGCCAGCAGCTTAGTCACAGCGCCCAGCTCCTACAATGAGCAGTTCTTC. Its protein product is CASSLVTAPSSYNEQFF.

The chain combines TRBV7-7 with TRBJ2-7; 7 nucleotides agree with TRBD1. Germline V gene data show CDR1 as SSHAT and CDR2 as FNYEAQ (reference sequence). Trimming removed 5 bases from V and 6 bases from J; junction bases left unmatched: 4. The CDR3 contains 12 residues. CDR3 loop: CASSQTGSEQYF. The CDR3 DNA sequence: TGTGCCAGCAGCCAGACAGGGTCCGAGCAGTACTTC.

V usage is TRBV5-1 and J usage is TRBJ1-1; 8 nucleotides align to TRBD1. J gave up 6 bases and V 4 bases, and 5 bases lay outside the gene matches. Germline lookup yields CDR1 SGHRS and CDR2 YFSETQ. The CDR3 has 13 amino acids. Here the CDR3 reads CASSADRGAEAFF. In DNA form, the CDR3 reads TGCGCCAGCAGCGCAGACAGGGGCGCTGAAGCTTTCTTT.